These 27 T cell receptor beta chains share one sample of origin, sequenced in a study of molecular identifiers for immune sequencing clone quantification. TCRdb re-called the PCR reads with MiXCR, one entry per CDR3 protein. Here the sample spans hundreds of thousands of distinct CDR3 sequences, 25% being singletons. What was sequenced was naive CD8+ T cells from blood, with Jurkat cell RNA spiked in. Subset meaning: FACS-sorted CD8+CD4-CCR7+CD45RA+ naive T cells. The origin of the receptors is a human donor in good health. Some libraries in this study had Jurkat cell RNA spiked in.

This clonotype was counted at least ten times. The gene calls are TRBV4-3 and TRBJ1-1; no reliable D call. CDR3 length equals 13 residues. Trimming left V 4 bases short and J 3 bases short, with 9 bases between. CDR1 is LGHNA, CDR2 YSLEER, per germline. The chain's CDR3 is CASSPLQDTEAFF. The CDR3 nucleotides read TGCGCCAGCAGCCCTTTGCAGGACACTGAAGCTTTCTTT.

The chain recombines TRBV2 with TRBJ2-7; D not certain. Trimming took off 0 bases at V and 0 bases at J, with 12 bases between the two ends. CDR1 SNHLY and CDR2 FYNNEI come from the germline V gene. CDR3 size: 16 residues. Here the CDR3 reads CASSEAPLRSSYEQYF. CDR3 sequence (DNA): TGTGCCAGCAGTGAAGCGCCTCTTCGAAGCTCCTACGAGCAGTACTTC.

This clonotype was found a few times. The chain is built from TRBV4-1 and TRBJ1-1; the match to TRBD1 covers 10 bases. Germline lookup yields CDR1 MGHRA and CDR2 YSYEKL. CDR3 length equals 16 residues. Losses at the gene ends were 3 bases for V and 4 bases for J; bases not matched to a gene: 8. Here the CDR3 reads CASSHPRTGGSTEAFF. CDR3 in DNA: TGCGCCAGCAGCCACCCCCGGACAGGGGGGAGCACTGAAGCTTTCTTT.

The CDR3 bases are TGTGCCAGCAGGCAACACCCCCAAGACAGGGGTAAGGATGAGCAGTTCTTC. It yields the protein CASRQHPQDRGKDEQFF. This chain connects TRBV12-3 or TRBV12-4 to TRBJ2-1; 8 bases line up with TRBD1. The junction had 18 bases not matched to a gene; V was cut back by 6 bases and J by 8 bases. The CDR3 spans 17 residues.

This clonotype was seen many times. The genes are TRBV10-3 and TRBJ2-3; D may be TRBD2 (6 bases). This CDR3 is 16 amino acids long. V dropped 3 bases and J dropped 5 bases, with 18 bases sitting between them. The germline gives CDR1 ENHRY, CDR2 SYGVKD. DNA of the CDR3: TGTGCCATCAGTGATCGCGCGTTGGCGGGGATAGATACGCAGTATTTT. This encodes CAISDRALAGIDTQYF.

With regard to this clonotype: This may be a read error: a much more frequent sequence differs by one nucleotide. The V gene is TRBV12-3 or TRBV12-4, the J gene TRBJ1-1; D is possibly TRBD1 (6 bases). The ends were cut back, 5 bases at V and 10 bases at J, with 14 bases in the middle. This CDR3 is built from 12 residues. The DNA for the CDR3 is TGTGCCAGCAGTGTTGGGGGGGCTGGAGCTTTCTTT. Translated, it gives CASSVGGAGAFF.

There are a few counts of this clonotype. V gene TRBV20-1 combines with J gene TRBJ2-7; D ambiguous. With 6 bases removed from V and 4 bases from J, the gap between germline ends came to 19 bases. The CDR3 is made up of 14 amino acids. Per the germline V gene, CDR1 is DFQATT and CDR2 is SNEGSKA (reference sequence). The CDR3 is CSARVLGILYEQYF. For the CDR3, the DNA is TGCAGTGCCCGTGTTTTGGGGATCCTATACGAGCAGTACTTC.

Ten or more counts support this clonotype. CDR3 in DNA: TGTGCCAGCAGCTTAGAGGGCTTACTCAACGGGGAGCAGTACTTC. It encodes CASSLEGLLNGEQYF. This sequence joins TRBV7-3 and TRBJ2-7; D might be TRBD2 (5 bases). CDR3 size: 15 residues. V was cut by 2 bases and J by 7 bases, with 18 bases left in between. Germline V CDR1 and CDR2: SGHTA, FQGTGA.

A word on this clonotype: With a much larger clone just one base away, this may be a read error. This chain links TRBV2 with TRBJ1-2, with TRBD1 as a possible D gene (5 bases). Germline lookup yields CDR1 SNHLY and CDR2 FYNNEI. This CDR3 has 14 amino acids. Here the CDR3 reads CAGSVSGTFYGYTF. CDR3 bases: TGTGCCGGCAGTGTTTCTGGGACGTTCTATGGCTACACCTTC.

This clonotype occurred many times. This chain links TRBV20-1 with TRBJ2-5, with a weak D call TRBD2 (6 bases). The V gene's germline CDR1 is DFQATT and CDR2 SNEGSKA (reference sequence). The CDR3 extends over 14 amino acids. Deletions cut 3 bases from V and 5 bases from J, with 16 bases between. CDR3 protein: CSARWLEGVETQYF. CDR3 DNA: TGCAGTGCTAGGTGGCTGGAGGGCGTTGAGACCCAGTACTTC.

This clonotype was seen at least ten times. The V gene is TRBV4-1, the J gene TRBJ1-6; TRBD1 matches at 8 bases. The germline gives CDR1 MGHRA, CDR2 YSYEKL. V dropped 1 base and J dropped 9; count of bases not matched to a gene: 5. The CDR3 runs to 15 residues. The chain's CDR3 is CASSQVGQGASPLHF. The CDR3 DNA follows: TGCGCCAGCAGCCAAGTAGGACAGGGTGCTTCACCCCTCCACTTT.

This chain's CDR3 is CSARPRLYSSYEQYF. The CDR3 DNA sequence: TGCAGTGCTAGACCCAGACTATACTCCTCCTACGAGCAGTACTTC. The chain recombines TRBV20-1 with TRBJ2-7; perhaps TRBD2 as D (5 bases). V was clipped by 2 bases and J by 0 bases, with 14 bases between them. Germline V gives CDR1 DFQATT, CDR2 SNEGSKA (reference sequence). The CDR3 has 15 amino acids.

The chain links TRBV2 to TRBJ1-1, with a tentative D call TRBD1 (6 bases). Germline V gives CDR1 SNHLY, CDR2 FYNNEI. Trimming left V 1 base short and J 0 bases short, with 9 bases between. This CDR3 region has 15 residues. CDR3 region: CASSEGTVVNTEAFF. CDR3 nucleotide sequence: TGTGCCAGCAGTGAAGGGACAGTAGTGAACACTGAAGCTTTCTTT.

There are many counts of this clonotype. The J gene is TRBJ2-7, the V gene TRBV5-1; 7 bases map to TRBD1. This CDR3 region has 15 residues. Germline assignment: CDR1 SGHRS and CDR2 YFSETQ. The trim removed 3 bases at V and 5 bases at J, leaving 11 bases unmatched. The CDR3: CASSWVDRSKDEQYF. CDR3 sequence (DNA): TGCGCCAGCAGCTGGGTGGACAGGTCTAAGGACGAGCAGTACTTC. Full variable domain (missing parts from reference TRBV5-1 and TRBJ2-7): KAGVTQTPRYLIKTRGQQVTLSCSPISGHRSVSWYQQTPGQGLQFLFEYFSETQRNKGNFPGRFSGRQFSNSRSEMNVSTLELGDSALYLCASSWVDRSKDEQYFGPGTRLTVT.

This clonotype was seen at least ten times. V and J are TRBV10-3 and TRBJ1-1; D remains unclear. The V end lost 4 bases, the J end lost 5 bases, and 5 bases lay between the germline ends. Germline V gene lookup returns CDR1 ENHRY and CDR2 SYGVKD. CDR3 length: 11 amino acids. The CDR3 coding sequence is TGTGCCATCAGTGGGTCGACTGAAGCTTTCTTT. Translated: CAISGSTEAFF.

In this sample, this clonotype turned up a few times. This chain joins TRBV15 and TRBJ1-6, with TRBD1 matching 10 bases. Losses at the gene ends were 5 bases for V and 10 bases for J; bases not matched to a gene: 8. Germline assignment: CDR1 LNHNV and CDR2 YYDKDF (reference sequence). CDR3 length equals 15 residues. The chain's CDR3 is CATSRDRGVGSPLHF. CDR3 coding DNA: TGTGCCACCAGCCGGGACAGGGGAGTCGGATCACCCCTCCACTTT.

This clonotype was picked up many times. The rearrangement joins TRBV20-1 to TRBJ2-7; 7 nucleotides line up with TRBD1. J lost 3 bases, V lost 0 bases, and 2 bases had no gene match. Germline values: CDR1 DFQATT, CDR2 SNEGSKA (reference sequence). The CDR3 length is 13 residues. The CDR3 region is CSARETGNYEQYF. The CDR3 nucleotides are TGCAGTGCTAGAGAGACAGGGAACTACGAGCAGTACTTC.

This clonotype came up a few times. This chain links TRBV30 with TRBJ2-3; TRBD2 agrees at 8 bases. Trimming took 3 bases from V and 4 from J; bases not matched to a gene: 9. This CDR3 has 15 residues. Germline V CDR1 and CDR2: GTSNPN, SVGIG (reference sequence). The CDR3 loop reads CAWSPTGLAADTQYF. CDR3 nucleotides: TGTGCCTGGAGCCCAACCGGACTAGCAGCAGATACGCAGTATTTT.

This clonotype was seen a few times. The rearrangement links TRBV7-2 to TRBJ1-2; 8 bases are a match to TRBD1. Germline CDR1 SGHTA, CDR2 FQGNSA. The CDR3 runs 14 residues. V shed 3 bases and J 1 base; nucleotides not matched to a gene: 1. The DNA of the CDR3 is TGTGCCAGCAGCTTCGACAGGGGTAACTATGGCTACACCTTC. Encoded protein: CASSFDRGNYGYTF.

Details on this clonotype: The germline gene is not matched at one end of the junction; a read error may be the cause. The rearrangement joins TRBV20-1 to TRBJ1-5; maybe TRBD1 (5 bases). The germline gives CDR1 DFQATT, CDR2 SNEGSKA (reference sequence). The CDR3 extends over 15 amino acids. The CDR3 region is CSARAPDSYNQPQQF. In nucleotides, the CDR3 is TGCAGTGCTAGAGCCCCAGACAGCTACAATCAGCCCCAGCAGTTT.

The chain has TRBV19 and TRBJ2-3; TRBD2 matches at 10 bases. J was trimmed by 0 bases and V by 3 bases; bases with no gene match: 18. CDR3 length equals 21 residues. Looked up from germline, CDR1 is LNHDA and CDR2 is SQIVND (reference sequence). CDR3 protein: CASSIRGTSVGVQPSTDTQYF. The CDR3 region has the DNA TGTGCCAGTAGTATCCGTGGGACTAGCGTCGGAGTCCAACCTAGCACAGATACGCAGTATTTT.

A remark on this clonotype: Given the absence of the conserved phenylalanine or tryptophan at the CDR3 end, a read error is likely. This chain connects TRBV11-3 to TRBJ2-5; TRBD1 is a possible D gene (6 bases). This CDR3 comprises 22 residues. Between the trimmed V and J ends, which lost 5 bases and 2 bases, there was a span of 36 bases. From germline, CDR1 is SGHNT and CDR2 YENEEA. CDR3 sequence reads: CASSPPFERPRRTDKSQETQYS. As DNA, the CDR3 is TGTGCCAGCAGCCCGCCCTTCGAGAGGCCAAGACGGACAGATAAATCACAAGAGACCCAGTACTCC.

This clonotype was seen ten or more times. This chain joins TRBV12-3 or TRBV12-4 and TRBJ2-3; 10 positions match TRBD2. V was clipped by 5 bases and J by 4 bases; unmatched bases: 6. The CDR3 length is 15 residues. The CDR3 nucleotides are TGTGCCAGCAGTGGGGTTCTAGCGGGGGCAGATACGCAGTATTTT. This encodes CASSGVLAGADTQYF.

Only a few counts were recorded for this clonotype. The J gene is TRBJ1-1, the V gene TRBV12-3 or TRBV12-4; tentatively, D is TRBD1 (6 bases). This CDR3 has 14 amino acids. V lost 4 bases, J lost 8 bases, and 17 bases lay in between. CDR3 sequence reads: CASSSYPGHTEAFF. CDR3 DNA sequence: TGTGCCAGCAGTTCGTACCCGGGACATACGGAAGCTTTCTTT.

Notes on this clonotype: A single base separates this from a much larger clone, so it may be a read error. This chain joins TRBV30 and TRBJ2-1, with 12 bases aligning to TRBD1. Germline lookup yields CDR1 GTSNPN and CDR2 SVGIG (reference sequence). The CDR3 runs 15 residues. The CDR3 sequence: CVWSVGTGGLNEQFF. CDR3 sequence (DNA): TGTGTCTGGAGTGTAGGGACAGGGGGCCTCAATGAGCAGTTCTTC. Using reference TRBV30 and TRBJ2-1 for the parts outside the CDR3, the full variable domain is SQTIHQWPATLVQPVGSPLSLECTVEGTSNPNLYWYRQAAGRGLQLLFYSVGIGQISSEVPQNLSASRPQDRQFILSSKKLLLSDSGFYLCVWSVGTGGLNEQFFGPGTRLTVL.

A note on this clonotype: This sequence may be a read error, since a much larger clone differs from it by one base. This chain's CDR3 is CVSSFYQPQHF. The CDR3 DNA reads TGTGTCAGCAGTTTCTACCAGCCCCAGCATTTT. V is TRBV6-8 and J is TRBJ1-5; D uncertain. Germline V gene data show CDR1 as MNHGY and CDR2 as SAAAGT. This CDR3 has 11 residues.

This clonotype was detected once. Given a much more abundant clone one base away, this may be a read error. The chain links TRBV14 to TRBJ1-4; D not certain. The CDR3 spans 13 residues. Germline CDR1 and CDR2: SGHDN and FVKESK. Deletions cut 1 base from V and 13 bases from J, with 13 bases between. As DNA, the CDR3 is TGTGCCAGCAGCCAAGTAACCTTGGGAAGACTGTTTTTT. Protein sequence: CASSQVTLGRLFF.